The rows below give T cell receptor beta chains drawn from one sample of a study of blood T cell repertoires in COVID-19. The assay was immunoSEQ multiplex PCR, and TCRdb's table has in-frame clones only and misses some. The table includes 60,000 to 85,000 clones, almost 90% detected once. The source material was peripheral blood. These receptor sequences come from a woman older than 75 with active or convalescent COVID-19. Each CDR3 is given with its conserved first and last residue. Each record gives: V gene, J gene, clone size, D gene, CDR3 protein, CDR3 DNA. A D gene is named only where the DNA matches it firmly. Size values are once, few and many counts, or a class for expanded clones, and some rows have none.

TRBV18	TRBJ2-2	NA	TRBD1	CASSPSTGDTGELFF	TGTGCCAGCTCACCGTCGACAGGGGACACCGGGGAGCTGTTTTTT
TRBV10-1	TRBJ2-5	NA	TRBD1	CASSESTLGQSQETQYF	TGCGCCAGCAGTGAGTCGACCTTGGGACAGTCCCAAGAGACCCAGTACTTC
TRBV7-2	TRBJ2-1	NA	NA	CASSLDLASYNEQFF	TGTGCCAGCAGCTTAGATCTAGCCTCCTACAATGAGCAGTTCTTC
TRBV9	TRBJ1-3	NA	NA	CASSARSPDSQLNTIYF	TGTGCCAGCAGCGCGAGGTCCCCTGACAGCCAACTAAACACCATATATTTT
TRBV29-1	TRBJ2-5	NA	TRBD2	CSVGSGGQETQYF	TGCAGCGTTGGTAGCGGGGGGCAAGAGACCCAGTACTTC
TRBV30	TRBJ2-5	NA	NA	CAWSSTAFSGETQYF	TGTGCCTGGAGCTCAACCGCATTTTCGGGGGAGACCCAGTACTTC
TRBV27	TRBJ1-5	NA	NA	CASRGTINQPQHF	TGTGCCAGCAGGGGGACAATAAATCAGCCCCAGCATTTT
TRBV6-2/TRBV6-3	TRBJ2-1	NA	NA	CASSYWDDGLIFSEQFF	TGTGCCAGCAGTTATTGGGACGATGGACTAATTTTCAGTGAGCAGTTCTTC
TRBV19	TRBJ2-5	NA	TRBD2	CASSIDGTSGSQKTQYF	TGTGCCAGTAGTATAGACGGGACTAGCGGCTCCCAGAAGACCCAGTACTTC
TRBV7-3	TRBJ2-1	NA	TRBD1	CASSSRPGQPYNEQFF	TGTGCCAGCAGCTCTCGACCGGGACAGCCCTACAATGAGCAGTTCTTC
TRBV12-3/TRBV12-4	TRBJ2-3	NA	NA	CASSPPGVGTQYF	TGTGCCAGCAGTCCCCCGGGGGTGGGTACGCAGTATTTT
TRBV5-1	TRBJ2-7	NA	NA	CASSTDPRPYEQYF	TGCGCCAGCAGTACAGACCCCAGGCCCTACGAGCAGTACTTC
TRBV5-1	TRBJ2-2	NA	NA	CASSLAGRTGELFF	TGCGCCAGCAGCTTAGCGGGCCGCACCGGGGAGCTGTTTTTT
TRBV5-1	TRBJ2-1	once	NA	CASSLAGTISYNEQFF	TGCGCCAGCAGCTTGGCCGGGACAATCTCCTACAATGAGCAGTTCTTC
TRBV18	TRBJ2-3	NA	TRBD1	CASSPYIGTGVGDTQYF	TGTGCCAGCTCACCCTACATCGGGACAGGGGTTGGAGATACGCAGTATTTT